The next 7 T cell receptor beta chains were all read from a single sample in a study of esophageal squamous cell carcinoma under preoperative chemotherapy. TCRdb called the PCR reads again in MiXCR, with one record for every CDR3 protein. This sample has about 16,000 distinct CDR3 sequences; nearly 50% occur once, and the top ten carry roughly 30%. As to time point: before preoperative PTX-NDP chemotherapy. The sample was gathered from a patient given preoperative chemotherapy. Receptors were obtained from a human donor with esophageal squamous cell carcinoma. The donor label of this sample is uncertain.

This clonotype was seen ten or more times. The genes are TRBV10-1 and TRBJ2-5, with D possibly matching TRBD2 (7 bases). Germline loops: CDR1 WNHNN, CDR2 SYGVQD (reference sequence). With 1 base removed from V and 0 bases from J, the gap between germline ends came to 12 bases. The CDR3 is 16 residues long. The DNA of the CDR3 is TGCGCCAGCAGTGAGTTTAGGGGGACTAACCAAGAGACCCAGTACTTC. This translates into CASSEFRGTNQETQYF.

This clonotype has ten or more counts. V is TRBV7-9 and J is TRBJ2-3, with a weak D call TRBD2 (6 bases). Germline CDR1 is SEHNR and CDR2 is FQNEAQ (reference sequence). Trimming took 1 base from V and 3 from J, leaving 14 bases between them. CDR3 length equals 16 residues. The CDR3 sequence: CASSLVALASTDTQYF. The CDR3 DNA reads TGTGCCAGCAGCTTAGTGGCGCTAGCGAGTACAGATACGCAGTATTTT.

Worth noting for this clonotype: Possible read error: a much larger clone is one base away. The CDR3 spells CASNPVWGEKYEQFF. The CDR3, as DNA: TGTGCCAGCAACCCCGTGTGGGGGGAGAAGTACGAGCAGTTCTTC. The V gene is TRBV6-1, the J gene TRBJ2-1; TRBD2 might be the D (6 bases). The germline V gene encodes CDR1 MNHNS and CDR2 SASEGT. There are 15 residues in the CDR3. The V end was cut by 7 bases, the J end by 10 bases, with 23 bases between.

By share, this clonotype counts as medium-sized. This chain connects TRBV6-1 to TRBJ2-5; D may be TRBD1 (6 bases). Germline V gives CDR1 MNHNS, CDR2 SASEGT. This CDR3 has 13 amino acids. V was cut by 6 bases and J by 11 bases, with 19 bases left in between. The CDR3 DNA is TGTGCCAGCAGCCGGACAGACTTGTGGGAGCAGTACTTC. Amino acids: CASSRTDLWEQYF.

In the case of this clonotype: The junction and the germline gene differ at one end; a read error may be behind it. V usage is TRBV7-3 and J usage is TRBJ2-3; unclear D gene. CDR3 length: 13 residues. The germline CDR1 and CDR2 sequences are SGHTA and FQGTGA. CDR3 sequence reads: CASSRLGKDTQYF. Here the CDR3 DNA reads TGTGCCAGCAGCAGGTTGGGCAAAGATACGCAGTATTTC.

By share, this clonotype counts as medium-sized. The V gene is TRBV11-1, the J gene TRBJ2-7; no clear D. The CDR3 is 14 amino acids. With 1 base removed from V and 1 base from J, the gap between germline ends came to 8 bases. CDR1 and CDR2 from the germline V gene are SGHAT and FQDESV (reference sequence). CDR3 DNA sequence: TGTGCCAGCAGCTTAGACACAGTTTCCTACGAGCAGTACTTC. It specifies CASSLDTVSYEQYF.

V gene TRBV20-1 combines with J gene TRBJ1-2; TRBD1 is a possible D gene (5 bases). Germline CDR1 and CDR2: DFQATT and SNEGSKA (reference sequence). CDR3 length: 13 amino acids. V was clipped by 4 bases and J by 1 base, with 10 bases between them. The CDR3 region has the DNA TGCAGTGCTAAGACAGCTGTTAACTATGGCTACACCTTC. Translated, it gives CSAKTAVNYGYTF.